These 16 T cell receptor beta chains were all obtained from the same sample, sequenced in a study of human thymus T cells. Corrective heart surgery yielded the resections from which the thymus tissue came. Assay used: immunoSEQ multiplex PCR; TCRdb lists only in-frame clones, some missing. The data contain some 72,000 clones, nearly 98% of them singletons. The specimen sequenced was thymus tissue. The origin of the receptors is a boy less than two years old with a congenital heart defect but otherwise immunologically healthy.

The V gene is TRBV5-1, the J gene TRBJ2-2, with D perhaps matching TRBD1 (7 bases). Germline CDR1 is SGHRS and CDR2 is YFSETQ. This CDR3 is 14 amino acids long. V dropped 5 bases and J dropped 2 bases, with 10 bases sitting between them. Here the CDR3 reads CASREGANTGELFF. In DNA, the CDR3 is TGCGCCAGCAGGGAGGGGGCAAACACCGGGGAGCTGTTTTTT.

The J gene is TRBJ2-3, the V gene TRBV7-8; D is possibly TRBD2 (5 bases). CDR1 and CDR2 from the germline V gene are SGHVS and FQNEAQ. The CDR3 extends over 11 amino acids. The V gene lost 10 bases and the J gene lost 4 bases, with 9 bases spanning the gap. The CDR3: CATSLADTQYF. For the CDR3, the DNA is TGTGCCACTAGCCTCGCAGATACGCAGTATTTT.

V is TRBV28 and J is TRBJ2-5; 12 bases line up with TRBD2. CDR1 MDHEN and CDR2 SYDVKM come from the germline V gene. Unmatched junction bases numbered 8, after V lost 6 bases and J lost 3 bases. The length of the CDR3 is 16 residues. CDR3 region: CASRPQLAGGKETQYF. The CDR3 nucleotides read TGTGCCAGCAGGCCGCAACTAGCGGGAGGAAAAGAGACCCAGTACTTC.

This clone has a single count. The chain employs TRBV5-1 and TRBJ1-4; no clear D gene. CDR1 is SGHRS, CDR2 YFSETQ, per germline. V dropped 0 bases and J dropped 2 bases, with 8 bases sitting between them. The CDR3 is 15 residues long. The CDR3 coding sequence is TGCGCCAGCAGCTTGGAGGCAGAGACTAATGAAAAACTGTTTTTT. Translated: CASSLEAETNEKLFF.

The chain couples TRBV5-8 to TRBJ2-7; TRBD2 matches at 7 bases. The germline V gene has CDR1 SGHTS and CDR2 YDEGEE. V shed 1 base, J shed 6 bases, and the junction held 16 bases outside the gene matches. The CDR3 is 17 residues long. CDR3 nucleotide sequence: TGTGCCAGCAGCTTGCTGGGAAATTTGGGACTACGGGCCGAGCAGTACTTC. Translating it yields CASSLLGNLGLRAEQYF.

This chain's CDR3 is CASNPFSRGGQGANEQYF. CDR3 nucleotide sequence: TGTGCCAGCAACCCTTTTTCTAGGGGGGGACAGGGGGCCAACGAGCAGTACTTC. The chain recombines TRBV27 with TRBJ2-7, with 12 bases that match TRBD1. CDR3 length: 18 amino acids. With V trimmed by 7 bases and J by 5 bases, 18 bases remained unmatched. Germline V CDR1 and CDR2: MNHEY, SMNVEV (reference sequence).

The table lists this clone with a count of one. The chain employs TRBV5-1 and TRBJ2-1; TRBD2 is a possible D gene (5 bases). There are 15 residues in the CDR3. Germline CDR1 and CDR2: SGHRS and YFSETQ. Trimming took 0 bases from V and 2 from J, leaving 9 bases between them. CDR3 in amino acids: CASSLDPGTYNEQFF. CDR3 sequence (DNA): TGCGCCAGCAGCTTGGATCCGGGAACCTACAATGAGCAGTTCTTC.

As for this clone: Other DNA variants within this sample encode the same CDR3. The chain couples TRBV5-4 to TRBJ2-3; 16 bases map to TRBD2. The J segment lost 0 bases and the V segment lost 5 bases, leaving 12 bases of the junction unmatched. The CDR3 length is 20 residues. Germline loops: CDR1 SGHNT, CDR2 YYREEE (reference sequence). Here the CDR3 reads CASRLVLGLAGGPSTDTQYF. The CDR3 DNA reads as TGTGCCAGCAGGCTAGTCCTGGGACTAGCGGGAGGGCCTAGCACAGATACGCAGTATTTT.

The CDR3: CASSMPDRAAANYGYTF. The CDR3 bases are TGTGCCAGTAGTATGCCCGACAGGGCCGCGGCTAACTATGGCTACACCTTC. The gene calls are TRBV19 and TRBJ1-2; TRBD1 agrees at 7 bases. Germline V gene sequence: CDR1 LNHDA, CDR2 SQIVND (reference sequence). V lost 3 bases to trimming and J lost 0 bases; unmatched junction nucleotides: 10. The CDR3 runs 17 residues.

V is TRBV6-5 and J is TRBJ2-1; 8 nucleotides align to TRBD1. With 6 bases clipped from V and 5 bases from J, the junction kept 9 bases outside the gene matches. There are 15 residues in the CDR3. Germline V gene sequence: CDR1 MNHEY, CDR2 SVGAGI. The DNA for the CDR3 is TGTGCCAGCAGACTACAGGGGGTAACGGACAATGAGCAGTTCTTC. This translates into CASRLQGVTDNEQFF.

The CDR3 loop reads CASSFGGYEQYF. The DNA for the CDR3 is TGTGCCAGCAGCTTCGGGGGTTACGAGCAGTACTTC. This rearrangement joins TRBV11-2 to TRBJ2-7, with D possibly matching TRBD2 (6 bases). Germline V gene sequence: CDR1 SGHAT, CDR2 FQNNGV. The CDR3 sequence is 12 residues long. V was trimmed by 3 bases and J by 4 bases, leaving 7 bases between them.

This chain connects TRBV4-1 to TRBJ2-5; 14 nucleotides agree with TRBD2. The germline gives CDR1 MGHRA, CDR2 YSYEKL. J gave up 6 bases and V 0 bases, and 6 bases lay outside the gene matches. The CDR3 is 17 residues long. The CDR3 region has the DNA TGCGCCAGCAGCCAAGATCCCGGGACTAGCGGGAGTCAGACCCAGTACTTC. This codes for CASSQDPGTSGSQTQYF.

This sequence joins TRBV9 and TRBJ2-2, with D possibly being TRBD1 (6 bases). V was clipped by 4 bases and J by 0 bases, with 13 bases between them. This CDR3 has 16 residues. The germline CDR1 and CDR2 sequences are SGDLS and YYNGEE. The CDR3 coding sequence is TGTGCCAGCAGCCAGGGGTGCCCCTCGAACACCGGGGAGCTGTTTTTT. Amino acid sequence: CASSQGCPSNTGELFF. The full variable domain, in which reference TRBV9 and TRBJ2-2 provide the parts outside the CDR3, is DSGVTQTPKHLITATGQRVTLRCSPRSGDLSVYWYQQSLDQGLQFLIQYYNGEERAKGNILERFSAQQFPDLHSELNLSSLELGDSALYFCASSQGCPSNTGELFFGEGSRLTVL.

The rearrangement links TRBV28 to TRBJ2-3; 8 bases agree with TRBD1. The junction had 10 bases not matched to a gene; V was cut back by 7 bases and J by 4 bases. From germline, CDR1 is MDHEN and CDR2 SYDVKM. The CDR3 runs 15 residues. The CDR3 region is CASTLRQGAPDTQYF. In DNA, the CDR3 is TGTGCCAGCACCCTAAGGCAGGGGGCCCCAGATACGCAGTATTTT.

This chain uses TRBV4-3 with TRBJ2-7, with TRBD2 identical over 8 bases. The germline gives CDR1 LGHNA, CDR2 YSLEER. There are 17 residues in the CDR3. Trimming cost V 1 base and J 2 bases; bases outside gene matches: 10. CDR3 coding DNA: TGCGCCAGCAGCCAAGCCCGCGATCGGGGGGGGGCCTACGAGCAGTACTTC. This encodes CASSQARDRGGAYEQYF.

The V and J genes are TRBV2 and TRBJ1-5; no clear D gene. This CDR3 spans 16 amino acids. From germline, CDR1 is SNHLY and CDR2 FYNNEI. The V and J ends lost 4 bases and 2 bases respectively, with 15 bases between them. The CDR3 DNA follows: TGTGCCAGCAGTGCTAAAAGTGGTAAGGGCAATCAGCCCCAGCATTTT. Its translation is CASSAKSGKGNQPQHF.